These T cell receptor beta chains were read from a single sample in a study of regulatory and conventional T cells in RAG deficiency. The protocol was immunoSEQ multiplex PCR, while the TCRdb copy is restricted to in-frame clones and leaves out a portion. Seen here are approximately 35,000 clones, 76% observed once, and the top ten hold 3% to 4%. These data were also reused for a study on regulatory T cells.

Sequenced input: CD4+ effector T cells sorted from blood. Every receptor here comes from a human donor in good health. Both conserved end residues are part of each CDR3. The D gene is left open where the match is weak. Clone sizes are given selectively: once, few, many, or a class where the clone is expanded.

d_call	v_call	clone_size	j_call	cdr3_nt	cdr3_aa
.	TRBV30	.	TRBJ1-3	TGTGCCTGGAGTGCTCCGGGGTCTGGTAAAAACACCATATATTTT	CAWSAPGSGKNTIYF
.	TRBV11-1	.	TRBJ1-1	TGTGCCAGCAGCCCATCCGGCTTGAACACTGAAGCTTTCTTT	CASSPSGLNTEAFF
.	TRBV11-1	once	TRBJ1-6	TGTGCCAGCAGCGCGGGGACGTCACCCCTCCACTTT	CASSAGTSPLHF
TRBD1	TRBV5-4	.	TRBJ1-4	TGTGCCAGCAGCTTGAAGGGGACAGTAACCGAAAAACTGTTTTTT	CASSLKGTVTEKLFF
TRBD2	TRBV28	.	TRBJ2-7	TGTGCCAGCAAAAGTCGGCTAGCGGGGGTCTACGAGCAGTACTTC	CASKSRLAGVYEQYF
TRBD1	TRBV4-2	.	TRBJ1-2	TGTGCCAGCAGCCAAACCTTCCTCGACAGGGCGCGCTACACCTTC	CASSQTFLDRARYTF
.	TRBV2	.	TRBJ2-3	TGTGCCAGCAGGGCCAGACAGTGGTCGACGACAGATACGCAGTATTTT	CASRARQWSTTDTQYF
TRBD2	TRBV30	few	TRBJ2-2	TGTGTCTCGCGGGGGGCCGGGTCCGGGGAGCTGTTTTTT	CVSRGAGSGELFF
TRBD1	TRBV5-1	.	TRBJ1-4	TGCGCCAGCAGCTTGGGACAGGGGTACGAAAAACTGTTTTTT	CASSLGQGYEKLFF
TRBD2	TRBV10-3	.	TRBJ2-5	TGTGCCATCAGCGATGTAGCGGGGGCCAAAGAGACCCAGTACTTC	CAISDVAGAKETQYF
.	TRBV11-2	.	TRBJ1-1	TGTGCCAGCAGCCCCAGGGGAGACGCGACTAACACTGAAGCTTTCTTT	CASSPRGDATNTEAFF
TRBD1	TRBV6-6	.	TRBJ1-1	TGTGCCAGCAGTTACGAGGGACAGCCGTCCGAAGCTTTCTTT	CASSYEGQPSEAFF
.	TRBV5-1	.	TRBJ1-2	TGCGCCAGCAGCTCCGGGACACTTTTTCCTGGCTACACCTTC	CASSSGTLFPGYTF
TRBD1	TRBV28	.	TRBJ2-1	TGTGCCAGCAGTTTGACAGGGTTTGAGCAGTTCTTC	CASSLTGFEQFF
.	TRBV12-5	.	TRBJ2-7	TGTGCTAGTGGTTTGGAGACAACTTACGAGCAGTACTTC	CASGLETTYEQYF
.	TRBV19	.	TRBJ2-3	TGTGCCAGTAGTACTCGTAGAATTAACACAGATACGCAGTATTTT	CASSTRRINTDTQYF
.	TRBV7-5	.	TRBJ1-2	TGTGCCAGAAGCTTAGCGAGCCGGGGACCTCTAAGTGGCTACACCTTC	CARSLASRGPLSGYTF
.	TRBV14	.	TRBJ1-2	TGTGCCAGCAGCCAAGCCTACTATGGCTACACCTTC	CASSQAYYGYTF
.	TRBV9	.	TRBJ2-7	TGTGCCAGCAGCGTTTCCGCCAGCTCCTACGAGCAGTACTTC	CASSVSASSYEQYF
TRBD2	TRBV29-1	.	TRBJ2-7	TGCAGCGGTGGGACTACCATTGAGCAGTACTTC	CSGGTTIEQYF
.	TRBV20-1	.	TRBJ1-4	TGCAGTGCCAGAGGGGAAAAACTGTTTTTT	CSARGEKLFF
TRBD1	TRBV28	once	TRBJ1-4	TGTGCCAGCAACGTTAGGGGGACAGAGAATGAAAAACTGTTTTTT	CASNVRGTENEKLFF
.	TRBV5-8	.	TRBJ1-2	TGTGCCAGCAGCTTCGACCGACCTACAGGGATTAACTATGGCTACACCTTC	CASSFDRPTGINYGYTF
.	TRBV5-1	.	TRBJ1-2	TGCGCCAGCAGCTTGGGGGTGGAACAGAACTATGGCTACACCTTC	CASSLGVEQNYGYTF
.	TRBV19	.	TRBJ2-7	TGTGCCAGTAGTATAGACAGGAGAGCGGCCTACGAGCAGTACTTC	CASSIDRRAAYEQYF
.	TRBV15	.	TRBJ2-1	TGTGCCACCAGCAGAGATTATTCCAGGGGCTTTGAGCAGTTCTTC	CATSRDYSRGFEQFF
TRBD2	TRBV28	.	TRBJ2-1	TGTGCCAGCAGACGGCAGCGGGGGGGCCCTTATGAGCAGTTCTTC	CASRRQRGGPYEQFF
.	TRBV4-1	.	TRBJ1-1	TGCGCCAGCACCCACGCACAGACCCTGAACACTGAAGCTTTCTTT	CASTHAQTLNTEAFF
.	TRBV7-8	few	TRBJ1-4	TGTGCCAGCGGAGAAGTGGGGGGCCTGAGGGAAAAACTGTTTTTT	CASGEVGGLREKLFF
.	TRBV7-3	once	TRBJ1-3	TGTGCCAGCAGCTTAACGCCAGGAGCTGGAAACACCATATATTTT	CASSLTPGAGNTIYF
.	TRBV6-1	.	TRBJ2-7	TGTGCCAGCAGTAAAACGACAGTGACCGCCTACGAGCAGTACTTC	CASSKTTVTAYEQYF
TRBD1	TRBV16	few	TRBJ1-2	TGTGCCAGCAGCCAATCCCGGGCAGGGGGAGACTACACCTTC	CASSQSRAGGDYTF
.	TRBV6-5	.	TRBJ2-3	TGTGCCAGCAGTTACTATTTGGGATGGGATACGCAGTATTTT	CASSYYLGWDTQYF